These 25 T cell receptor beta chains share one sample of origin, sequenced in a study of CD8 T cells in ankylosing spondylitis. TCRdb re-called the 5' RACE reads with MiXCR, one entry per CDR3 protein. The table shows some 92,000 distinct CDR3 sequences, with 27% occurring only once. Sequencing was performed on blood, either unsorted or a sorted T cell fraction (not recorded which). The receptor source for this set is a male donor with ankylosing spondylitis or in good health (not recorded which).

The CDR3 DNA follows: TGTGCCAGTAGTATGATACCGGACGCCTCTGGGGCCAACGTCCTGACTTTC. Translated, it gives CASSMIPDASGANVLTF. The rearrangement uses TRBV19 and TRBJ2-6; D gene unclear. CDR3 length: 17 amino acids. Germline values: CDR1 LNHDA, CDR2 SQIVND (reference sequence). V shed 3 bases and J shed 0 bases, with 12 bases lying between them.

In its sample, this clonotype was seen a few times. V usage is TRBV7-9 and J usage is TRBJ2-1; D gene unclear. The CDR3 has 12 amino acids. V was clipped by 1 base and J by 9 bases, with 7 bases between them. Germline V gene data show CDR1 as SEHNR and CDR2 as FQNEAQ (reference sequence). CDR3 DNA: TGTGCCAGCAGCTTAGTCGTTATTGAGCAGTTCTTC. Its protein is CASSLVVIEQFF.

The gene calls are TRBV7-2 and TRBJ2-7, with D perhaps matching TRBD2 (6 bases). Germline lookup yields CDR1 SGHTA and CDR2 FQGNSA. There are 15 residues in the CDR3. Trimming cost V 6 bases and J 5 bases, with 20 bases left between them. The CDR3 protein is CASSPIGDLPHEQYF. The CDR3 DNA follows: TGTGCCAGCAGTCCAATTGGGGACTTGCCCCACGAGCAGTACTTC.

V usage is TRBV5-6 and J usage is TRBJ1-4; D gene ambiguous. The CDR3 has 14 amino acids. CDR1 is SGHDT and CDR2 is YYEEEE in the germline V gene. The V and J ends lost 4 bases and 4 bases respectively, with 11 bases between them. The CDR3 loop reads CASSRIISNEKLFF. The CDR3 nucleotides are TGTGCCAGCAGCCGGATTATAAGTAATGAAAAACTGTTTTTT.

V gene TRBV11-2 combines with J gene TRBJ1-1; D is possibly TRBD1 (5 bases). Per the germline V gene, CDR1 is SGHAT and CDR2 is FQNNGV. The CDR3 is made up of 15 amino acids. The V gene lost 5 bases and the J gene lost 10 bases, with 23 bases spanning the gap. CDR3 region: CASSRIGQGAGAAFF. Written as DNA, the CDR3 is TGTGCCAGCAGCCGAATCGGGCAAGGGGCCGGAGCAGCTTTCTTT.

J is TRBJ1-2 and V is TRBV12-3 or TRBV12-4, with unresolved D. This CDR3 region has 12 residues. Trimming cost V 3 bases and J 4 bases, with 6 bases left between them. CDR3 loop: CASSFSFYGYTF. In DNA form, the CDR3 reads TGTGCCAGCAGTTTTAGTTTCTATGGCTACACCTTC.

V usage is TRBV18 and J usage is TRBJ2-2, with D possibly TRBD2 on 6 matching bases. Germline V gives CDR1 KGHSH, CDR2 LQKENI. The V end was cut by 1 base, the J end by 1 base, with 10 bases between. This CDR3 contains 16 residues. As DNA, the CDR3 is TGTGCCAGCTCACCACAAGGACTACTGAACACCGGGGAGCTGTTTTTT. This sequence encodes CASSPQGLLNTGELFF.

The chain's CDR3 is CASSKQGEKLFF. As DNA, the CDR3 is TGTGCCAGCAGCAAACAGGGTGAAAAACTGTTTTTT. The chain links TRBV11-2 to TRBJ1-4, with D maybe TRBD1 (6 bases). The CDR3 has 12 residues. Germline V gene data show CDR1 as SGHAT and CDR2 as FQNNGV. Trimming left V 5 bases short and J 7 bases short, with 8 bases between.

This clonotype was counted between two and nine times. The chain recombines TRBV6-1 with TRBJ2-7; maybe TRBD1 (5 bases). CDR3 size: 16 residues. The germline gives CDR1 MNHNS, CDR2 SASEGT. The V end lost 6 bases, the J end lost 2 bases, and 20 bases lay between the germline ends. The CDR3 coding sequence is TGTGCCAGCAGCCGCGCCTTCGTACAGGACGCCTACGAGCAGTACTTC. This encodes CASSRAFVQDAYEQYF.

The chain links TRBV9 to TRBJ2-5; 13 nucleotides agree with TRBD2. The CDR3 runs to 16 residues. With V trimmed by 0 bases and J by 8 bases, 7 bases remained unmatched. Germline CDR1 and CDR2: SGDLS and YYNGEE. The CDR3 region is CASSVAGTSGISTQYF. The DNA of the CDR3 is TGTGCCAGCAGCGTAGCCGGGACTAGCGGGATCAGCACCCAGTACTTC.

The chain uses TRBV5-1 and TRBJ1-1; D possibly corresponds to TRBD1 (5 bases). From germline, CDR1 is SGHRS and CDR2 YFSETQ. V lost 2 bases, J lost 5 bases, and 19 bases lay in between. The CDR3 length is 16 residues. CDR3 region: CASSFRGGLAGTEAFF. The DNA for the CDR3 is TGCGCCAGCAGCTTTAGGGGTGGTCTTGCGGGAACTGAAGCTTTCTTT.

This clonotype has only a few counts. This chain uses TRBV14 with TRBJ2-1; 8 nucleotides line up with TRBD2. The CDR3 has 13 amino acids. From germline, CDR1 is SGHDN and CDR2 FVKESK. The V gene end was trimmed by 9 bases and the J gene end by 9 bases; junction bases not matched to a gene: 10. This CDR3 is CARSRLAPSEQFF. CDR3 nucleotides: TGTGCCAGAAGTCGACTAGCGCCTAGTGAGCAGTTCTTC.

The rearrangement links TRBV7-9 to TRBJ1-1; tentative D call: TRBD1 (6 bases). The CDR3 sequence is 14 residues long. V was clipped by 5 bases and J by 3 bases, with 13 bases between them. The germline V gene has CDR1 SEHNR and CDR2 FQNEAQ (reference sequence). This CDR3 is CASSPRQVYTEAFF. In nucleotides, the CDR3 is TGTGCCAGCAGCCCTAGACAGGTGTACACTGAAGCTTTCTTT.

This clonotype was found many times. This chain uses TRBV20-1 with TRBJ2-5, with 10 bases fitting TRBD2. The V segment lost 6 bases and the J segment 7 bases; nucleotides outside the gene matches: 5. The CDR3 runs 12 residues. Germline V gives CDR1 DFQATT, CDR2 SNEGSKA (reference sequence). CDR3 sequence: CSATQRGGTQYF. In DNA, the CDR3 is TGCAGTGCCACCCAGCGGGGGGGGACCCAGTACTTC.

This clonotype was found many times. The chain uses TRBV20-1 and TRBJ1-1; maybe TRBD1 (5 bases). The CDR3 length is 13 residues. V lost 3 bases to trimming and J lost 4 bases, with 12 bases between them. Germline V lookup: CDR1 DFQATT, CDR2 SNEGSKA (reference sequence). CDR3 amino acids: CSASYRGGTEAFF. CDR3 bases: TGCAGTGCTAGTTACCGCGGGGGCACTGAAGCTTTCTTT.

This clonotype has a single count. The CDR3 here is CASTFFGGRSSYEQYF. The CDR3 DNA reads TGTGCCAGCACGTTCTTCGGCGGCCGAAGCTCCTACGAGCAGTACTTC. The rearrangement uses TRBV6-5 and TRBJ2-7; D gene unclear. The CDR3 runs to 16 residues. Germline V gives CDR1 MNHEY, CDR2 SVGAGI. Trimming left V 7 bases short and J 0 bases short, with 19 bases between.

This clonotype was seen more than once but under ten times. This rearrangement joins TRBV5-1 to TRBJ1-1, with 7 positions matching TRBD1. Unmatched junction bases numbered 6, after V lost 1 base and J lost 6 bases. The germline gives CDR1 SGHRS, CDR2 YFSETQ. CDR3 length: 14 residues. This CDR3 is CASSLSTGVAEAFF. For the CDR3, the DNA is TGCGCCAGCAGCTTGTCTACAGGGGTGGCTGAAGCTTTCTTT.

The chain links TRBV7-7 to TRBJ2-3; D perhaps matches TRBD1 (6 bases). This CDR3 is built from 14 residues. The germline gives CDR1 SSHAT, CDR2 FNYEAQ (reference sequence). V shed 4 bases and J shed 3 bases, with 11 bases lying between them. For the CDR3, the DNA is TGTGCCAGCAGCTCGCAGGGGTTAACAGATACGCAGTATTTT. This gives the protein CASSSQGLTDTQYF.

This clonotype occurred many times. This chain uses TRBV20-1 with TRBJ2-1, with TRBD2 as a possible D gene (6 bases). There are 13 residues in the CDR3. Per the germline V gene, CDR1 is DFQATT and CDR2 is SNEGSKA (reference sequence). Trimming stripped 2 bases from V and 4 bases from J, with 9 bases between. The CDR3 is CSARRTTYNEQFF. As DNA, the CDR3 is TGCAGTGCTAGACGGACTACGTACAATGAGCAGTTCTTC.

The chain employs TRBV28 and TRBJ2-2, with 11 bases aligning to TRBD2. The V gene end was trimmed by 6 bases and the J gene end by 3 bases; junction bases not matched to a gene: 9. Germline CDR1 MDHEN, CDR2 SYDVKM. The CDR3 sequence is 17 residues long. The chain's CDR3 is CASSHTRGLADTGELFF. In nucleotides, the CDR3 is TGTGCCAGCAGCCATACCAGGGGACTAGCGGACACCGGGGAGCTGTTTTTT.

This clonotype came up many times. The rearrangement uses TRBV12-3 or TRBV12-4 and TRBJ1-4, with 10 bases matching TRBD1. The CDR3 extends over 14 amino acids. V was clipped by 6 bases and J by 8 bases; unmatched bases: 6. The CDR3 region has the DNA TGTGCCAGCAGCCCGACAGGGGGCCTCGAAAAACTGTTTTTT. Translation gives CASSPTGGLEKLFF.

V gene TRBV5-1 combines with J gene TRBJ1-5, with D uncertain. This CDR3 region has 15 residues. Germline-derived CDR1 and CDR2 are SGHRS and YFSETQ. The V gene lost 0 bases and the J gene lost 2 bases, with 9 bases spanning the gap. The CDR3 is CASSLEEGGNQPQHF. The CDR3 nucleotides are TGCGCCAGCAGCTTGGAGGAAGGCGGCAATCAGCCCCAGCATTTT.

The chain uses TRBV5-1 and TRBJ2-7; 8 nucleotides agree with TRBD1. V lost 0 bases to trimming and J lost 3 bases; unmatched junction nucleotides: 5. The CDR3 is made up of 15 amino acids. From germline, CDR1 is SGHRS and CDR2 YFSETQ. Here the CDR3 reads CASSLGTGIYYEQYF. The CDR3 nucleotides read TGCGCCAGCAGCTTGGGGACAGGGATCTACTACGAGCAGTACTTC.

This clonotype was recorded a few times. This chain links TRBV20-1 with TRBJ1-5, with a tentative D call TRBD1 (5 bases). V gave up 1 base and J gave up 0 bases, with 10 bases separating them. The CDR3 is 15 residues long. Germline CDR1 and CDR2: DFQATT and SNEGSKA (reference sequence). Here the CDR3 DNA reads TGCAGTGCTAGAGGTCCGGGGGATAGCAATCAGCCCCAGCATTTT. Translation: CSARGPGDSNQPQHF.

The chain uses TRBV29-1 and TRBJ1-1; TRBD1 is a possible D gene (5 bases). V gave up 5 bases and J gave up 2 bases, with 18 bases separating them. This CDR3 region has 15 residues. Germline V gene lookup returns CDR1 SQVTM and CDR2 ANQGSEA. The CDR3 is CSVYGTPLKNTEAFF. The CDR3 DNA sequence: TGCAGCGTTTACGGGACCCCCCTGAAAAACACTGAAGCTTTCTTT.